This T cell receptor beta chain comes out of a study of cytomegalovirus exposure and HLA in healthy donors. General observations from the study: Sequence variants that were highly shared formed a cluster that was likely a sequencing artifact. A list of 150 or so TCR beta chains associated with cytomegalovirus was given. In terms of immune exposure information, only CMV serostatus was available.

Notes on this clone: Antigen specificity is unknown.

Germline values: CDR1 SGHRS, CDR2 YFSETQ. Trimming took off 1 base at V and 2 bases at J, with 8 bases between the two ends. The CDR3 is 14 residues long. These donors counted as nominally healthy when sampled, but unrecorded immune exposures were likely. PCR was performed using 60 Vbeta and 13 Jbeta primers. Generated by immunoSEQ multiplex PCR, the TCRdb table keeps only in-frame clones and is missing some. The table has around 200,000 clones, around four fifths seen once. The chain recombines TRBV5-1 with TRBJ2-3; D is possibly TRBD1 (5 bases). Sequenced: PBMCs. This sequence originates from a woman aged 40 to 49 in good health and CMV-seronegative. CDR3: CASSLQGNTDTQYF. In DNA, the CDR3 is TGCGCCAGCAGCTTGCAGGGAAACACAGATACGCAGTATTTT.